This T cell receptor (beta chain) was identified in a study of cytomegalovirus exposure and HLA in healthy donors. The primer mix had 60 Vbeta and 13 Jbeta primers. Here immunoSEQ multiplex PCR was the method, and the copy in TCRdb shows in-frame clones only, minus some. The data hold 100,000 or so clones, with around 81% observed a single time. V gave up 4 bases and J gave up 6 bases, with 18 bases separating them. This CDR3 is built from 15 residues. Germline V gene data show CDR1 as WNHNN and CDR2 as SYGVQD (reference sequence). The donors, nominally healthy at sampling, likely had unrecorded immune exposures.

Sequencing was carried out using PBMCs. The origin of this receptor is a man between 18 and 35 years old in good health and CMV-seronegative. The chain carries TRBV10-1 and TRBJ1-2; D ambiguous. The CDR3: CASSAYRVRADGYTF. The CDR3 nucleotides read TGCGCCAGCAGTGCGTACCGGGTAAGAGCAGATGGCTACACCTTC.